This TCR beta chain was captured by sequencing in a study of blood T cell repertoires in COVID-19. Study summary: Sites across the United States, Italy and Spain contributed samples from acute and convalescent COVID-19.

The ends were cut back, 4 bases at V and 7 bases at J, with 12 bases in the middle. The V gene's germline CDR1 is SGDLS and CDR2 YYNGEE. The CDR3 covers 13 residues. Original methodology: Counts of nucleated cells, estimated from reference gene primer amplification, were obtained. Profiled with immunoSEQ multiplex PCR; TCRdb holds only in-frame clones, not every one. V and J calls and clone size follow that table, whereas D and trimming were derived from the DNA. The sample has over 400,000 clones, 80% to 90% seen once. The chain recombines TRBV9 with TRBJ1-3; weak D call: TRBD1 (6 bases). This TCR derives from a human donor in a cohort sampled during active COVID-19. Material for sequencing was peripheral blood. CDR3 nucleotides: TGTGCCAGCAGCCCTGGACAGAAGAACACCATATATTTT. Amino acid sequence: CASSPGQKNTIYF.